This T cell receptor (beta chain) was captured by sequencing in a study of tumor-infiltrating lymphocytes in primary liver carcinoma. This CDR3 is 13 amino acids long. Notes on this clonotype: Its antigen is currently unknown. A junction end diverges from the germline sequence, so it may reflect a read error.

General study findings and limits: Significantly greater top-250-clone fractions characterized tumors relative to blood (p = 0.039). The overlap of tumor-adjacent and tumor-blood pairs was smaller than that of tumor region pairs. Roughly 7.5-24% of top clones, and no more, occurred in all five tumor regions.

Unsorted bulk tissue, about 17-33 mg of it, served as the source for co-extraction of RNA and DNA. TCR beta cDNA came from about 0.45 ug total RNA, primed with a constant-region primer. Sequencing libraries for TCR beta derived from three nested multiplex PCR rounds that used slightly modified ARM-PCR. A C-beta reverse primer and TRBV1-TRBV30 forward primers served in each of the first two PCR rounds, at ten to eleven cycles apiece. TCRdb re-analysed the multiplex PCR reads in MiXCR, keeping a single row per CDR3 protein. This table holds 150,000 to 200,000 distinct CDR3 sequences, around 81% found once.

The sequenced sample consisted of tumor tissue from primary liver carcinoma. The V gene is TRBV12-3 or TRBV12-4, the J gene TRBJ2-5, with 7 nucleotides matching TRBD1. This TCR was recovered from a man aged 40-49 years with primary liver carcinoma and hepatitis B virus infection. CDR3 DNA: TGTGCCAGCAGTTTGGTGCAGGGGGAGATGCAGTATTTC. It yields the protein CASSLVQGEMQYF.